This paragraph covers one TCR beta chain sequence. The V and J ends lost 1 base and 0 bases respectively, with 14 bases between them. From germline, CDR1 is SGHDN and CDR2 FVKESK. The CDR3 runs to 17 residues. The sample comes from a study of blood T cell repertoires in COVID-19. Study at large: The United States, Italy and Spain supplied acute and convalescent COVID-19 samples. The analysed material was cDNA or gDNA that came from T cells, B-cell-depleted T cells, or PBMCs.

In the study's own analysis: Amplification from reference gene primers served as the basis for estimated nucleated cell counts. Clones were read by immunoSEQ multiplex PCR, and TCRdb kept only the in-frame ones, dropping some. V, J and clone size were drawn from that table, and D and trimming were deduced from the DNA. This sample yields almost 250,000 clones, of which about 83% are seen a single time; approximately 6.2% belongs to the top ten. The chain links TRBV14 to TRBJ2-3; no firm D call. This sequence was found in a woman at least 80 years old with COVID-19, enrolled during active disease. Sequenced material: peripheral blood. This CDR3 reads CASSQGFSPKSTDTQYF. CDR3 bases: TGTGCCAGCAGCCAAGGATTTTCTCCTAAGAGCACAGATACGCAGTATTTT.